A selection of T cell receptor beta chains follows, all from one sample in a study of blood T cell repertoires in COVID-19. TCRdb keeps only in-frame clones here, not all; method: immunoSEQ multiplex PCR. Here the sample spans approximately 75,000 clones, around 80% being singletons. The sample was peripheral blood. The source of these receptors is a woman older than 75 with active or convalescent COVID-19. The CDR3 runs from the conserved cysteine through the conserved F or W. A D gene is named only where the DNA matches it firmly. Rows give clone size only sometimes, using once, few, many, or a class for an expanded clone.

v_gene	j_gene	abundance	d_gene	CDR3nt	CDR3aa
TRBV11-2	TRBJ1-2	.	.	TGTGCCAGCAGCGCTCCGGGGGGCGGTGGCTACACCTTC	CASSAPGGGGYTF
TRBV19	TRBJ2-7	.	.	TGTGCCAGTTCCCTAGGGGGCTACGAGCAGTACTTC	CASSLGGYEQYF
TRBV2	TRBJ2-7	many	.	TGTGCCAGCAGTGTAGGGAGCGAGCAGTACTTC	CASSVGSEQYF
TRBV2	TRBJ1-2	.	.	TGTGCCAGCAGCGGACAGTACTATGGCTACACCTTC	CASSGQYYGYTF
TRBV5-1	TRBJ1-6	.	.	TGCGCCAGCAGGGAGGATTGGAGGTCCTATAATTCACCCCTCCACTTT	CASREDWRSYNSPLHF
TRBV6-1	TRBJ2-7	.	TRBD2	TGTGCCAGCAGTGAAAGACTAGCGGGGTCATACGAGCAGTACTTC	CASSERLAGSYEQYF
TRBV5-1	TRBJ2-7	few	.	TGCGCCAGCAGCTTCGGGAGGGGGCGAAATTCCTACGAGCAGTACTTC	CASSFGRGRNSYEQYF
TRBV2	TRBJ1-4	.	TRBD1	TGTGCCAGCAAGGACAGGGGTTTCGGAAAACTGTTTTTT	CASKDRGFGKLFF
TRBV2	TRBJ1-6	.	TRBD1	TGTGCCAGCAAAGAAAGGACAGGGGGAAATTCACCCCTCCACTTT	CASKERTGGNSPLHF
TRBV5-1	TRBJ2-7	.	TRBD2	TGCGCCAGCAGCTCAAACCCGGCGGGGGGATTCTACGAGCAGTACTTC	CASSSNPAGGFYEQYF
TRBV29-1	TRBJ2-5	once	TRBD1	TGCAGCGCATGGGACAGCCGAGAGACCCAGTACTTC	CSAWDSRETQYF
TRBV9	TRBJ2-7	.	.	TGTGCCAGCAGCCCCGCGTCGGGGGTGGGCTACGAGCAGTACTTC	CASSPASGVGYEQYF
TRBV6-6	TRBJ1-6	once	TRBD1	TGTGCCAGCAGTTATCCCCGATTGGACAGGTCCCCCCTCCACTTT	CASSYPRLDRSPLHF
TRBV25-1	TRBJ2-3	few	.	TGTGCCAGCAGCGGAACTCGGGGGGCCCTCACAGATACGCAGTATTTT	CASSGTRGALTDTQYF
TRBV18	TRBJ1-3	few	.	TGTGCCAGCTCCCCGGGACTGGGATCAGGAAACACCATATATTTT	CASSPGLGSGNTIYF
TRBV9	TRBJ2-5	.	TRBD1	TGTGCCAGCAACCCCGGGACAGGGCTTCCGGAGACCCAGTACTTC	CASNPGTGLPETQYF
TRBV5-5	TRBJ2-2	.	.	TGTGCCAGCAGCCACAGACTAACAGGGCTTGGAAACACCGGGGAGCTGTTTTTT	CASSHRLTGLGNTGELFF
TRBV15	TRBJ1-4	.	TRBD1	TGTGCCACCAGTCAGGGGGCGACTAATGAAAAACTGTTTTTT	CATSQGATNEKLFF
TRBV2	TRBJ2-7	.	TRBD2	TGTGCCAGCACTGATGGGAGGGGTTCCTACGAGCAGTACTTC	CASTDGRGSYEQYF
TRBV30	TRBJ1-2	.	.	TGTGCCTGGAGTGTGTCGGGATCCAACTATGGCTACACCTTC	CAWSVSGSNYGYTF
TRBV7-9	TRBJ1-2	many	.	TGTGCCAGCAGCCCCTCTACAGGGAGCGGCTACACCTTC	CASSPSTGSGYTF
TRBV18	TRBJ1-1	few	.	TGTGCCAGCTCACCCGCAGATTTAAACACTGAAGCTTTCTTT	CASSPADLNTEAFF
TRBV5-6	TRBJ2-5	.	.	TGTGCCAGCAGCTTAAGAGAGGTGTTTCAAGAGACCCAGTACTTC	CASSLREVFQETQYF
TRBV19	TRBJ1-2	.	.	TGTGCCAGTAGTGTCCTCAGCGATAACTATGGCTACACCTTC	CASSVLSDNYGYTF
TRBV5-1	TRBJ2-5	.	TRBD1	TGCGCCAGCGGACCGGGACAGGGGGCGACCGGGGAGACCCAGTACTTC	CASGPGQGATGETQYF
TRBV3-1/TRBV3-2	TRBJ2-3	.	.	TGTGCCAGCAGCCAAGGGCAGGGCACAGATACGCAGTATTTT	CASSQGQGTDTQYF
TRBV28	TRBJ2-1	.	.	TGTGCCAGCAGTTTGTTTACACTGAGACCCCGGGACTCGTCCTACAATGAGCAGTTCTTC	CASSLFTLRPRDSSYNEQFF
TRBV30	TRBJ2-3	.	.	TGTGCCTGGAGTCGGAGCCCTAGCACAGATACGCAGTATTTT	CAWSRSPSTDTQYF
TRBV5-5	TRBJ1-2	few	.	TGTGCCAGCAGCTTGACGGGAGCCAGCTATGGCTACACCTTC	CASSLTGASYGYTF
TRBV19	TRBJ1-1	.	.	TGTGCCAGTAAAGGTGGGCCGATCACTGAAGCTTTCTTT	CASKGGPITEAFF
TRBV9	TRBJ1-3	.	.	TGTGCCAGCAGCGACACAGGGCTGGCTGGAAACACCATATATTTT	CASSDTGLAGNTIYF
TRBV11-2	TRBJ2-2	.	TRBD1	TGTGCCAGCAGCAGAATGAGGGGGCGGGCCGGGGAGCTGTTTTTT	CASSRMRGRAGELFF
TRBV30	TRBJ2-5	.	.	TGTGCCTGGAGTGCAGGGAAAGAGACCCAGTACTTC	CAWSAGKETQYF
TRBV3-1/TRBV3-2	TRBJ2-7	once	TRBD1	TGTGCCAGCAGCCACTTACCGGGACAGGGGCCAGAAGGGGAGCAGTACTTC	CASSHLPGQGPEGEQYF
TRBV6-1	TRBJ1-5	.	.	TGTGCCAGCAGTGAGTGGGTGACAGCTTATAGCAATCAGCCCCAGCATTTT	CASSEWVTAYSNQPQHF
TRBV15	TRBJ2-2	.	TRBD2	TGTGCCACCAGCCGGGGACTAGCAGACACCGGGGAGCTGTTTTTT	CATSRGLADTGELFF
TRBV4-3	TRBJ2-1	.	TRBD1	TGCGCCAGCAGTCGGGACAGGGCAGACTACAATGAGCAGTTCTTC	CASSRDRADYNEQFF
TRBV3-1/TRBV3-2	TRBJ2-1	.	.	TGTGCCAGCAGCCAAGTGTCTAGCGCGCAGTTCTTC	CASSQVSSAQFF
TRBV13	TRBJ2-5	.	.	TGTGCCAGCAGCTTAAGGGGGGGCCATGAGACCCAGTACTTC	CASSLRGGHETQYF
TRBV5-1	TRBJ2-1	.	TRBD2	TGCGCCAGCAGTCCCGGACTAGCGCAAAATGAGCAGTTCTTC	CASSPGLAQNEQFF
TRBV20-1	TRBJ2-1	once	TRBD2	TGCAGTGCTAGTTGGACTAGCCTATACAATGAGCAGTTCTTC	CSASWTSLYNEQFF
TRBV6-1	TRBJ1-2	.	.	TGTGCCAGCAGTGAAGTTCTGGGGCCGGACTATGGCTACACCTTC	CASSEVLGPDYGYTF
TRBV5-1	TRBJ2-1	.	TRBD2	TGCGCCAGCAGCTTCGTGAGCGGGGTGAACAATGAGCAGTTCTTC	CASSFVSGVNNEQFF
TRBV15	TRBJ1-3	.	.	TGTGCCACCAGCCCCGGGGGGTCAGGAAACACCATATATTTT	CATSPGGSGNTIYF
TRBV10-1	TRBJ1-2	.	TRBD1	TGCGCCAGCAGCAGGGACAGGAACTATGGCTACACCTTC	CASSRDRNYGYTF
TRBV9	TRBJ1-6	.	.	TGTGCCAGCAGCTCTTGGGACGGGGGTAACTCACCCCTCCACTTT	CASSSWDGGNSPLHF
TRBV7-2	TRBJ1-3	.	.	TGTGCCAGCAGCTTAGCCGGGACTGACGGAAACACCATATATTTT	CASSLAGTDGNTIYF
TRBV5-1	TRBJ2-2	few	.	TGCGCCAGCAGCCGGGATTCTAGCGTCGGGGAGCTGTTTTTT	CASSRDSSVGELFF
TRBV3-1/TRBV3-2	TRBJ2-3	.	TRBD2	TGTGCCAGCAGCCAAGGTCCTAGCGGGGGGGGGACAGATACGCAGTATTTT	CASSQGPSGGGTDTQYF
TRBV19	TRBJ2-7	.	TRBD1	TGTGCCAGTAGTTGGACAGGGGACTACGAGCAGTACTTC	CASSWTGDYEQYF
TRBV15	TRBJ2-5	.	TRBD1	TGTGCCACCAGCGTCGAGACAGGGGAGGAGACCCAGTACTTC	CATSVETGEETQYF